The sequence of this T cell receptor beta chain was determined in a study of T cells after yellow fever vaccination. From the 5' RACE reads, TCRdb called clonotypes with MiXCR, one entry per CDR3 protein. Counted here are about 210,000 distinct CDR3 sequences, around 3.1% occurring once; the ten biggest clones make up 3.2%. The CDR3 spans 15 residues. J gave up 7 bases and V 2 bases, and 6 bases lay outside the gene matches. The germline V gene has CDR1 MNHEY and CDR2 SVGAGI. The clonotype originates from a man between 18 and 35 years old who received the YFV17D yellow fever vaccine. The rearrangement joins TRBV6-5 to TRBJ2-4, with 9 nucleotides matching TRBD2. Sequenced here: CD4+ T cells sorted from PBMCs, sampled 10 days after the yellow fever booster vaccination. The CDR3, as DNA: TGTGCCAGCAGTTACGTAGCGGGGGTAGGCAACATTCAGTACTTC. It translates to CASSYVAGVGNIQYF.